The present T cell receptor beta chain was sequenced within a study of blood T cells in healthy people across ages. The germline V gene encodes CDR1 SGHTA and CDR2 FQGNSA. The CDR3 has 16 residues. V was shortened by 2 bases and J by 8 bases, with 18 bases between the two germline ends. The authors ran a second PCR of roughly 6 to 12 cycles using a sample-barcoded 5' primer and a J-beta primer mix. A single record per CDR3 protein comes from TCRdb applying MiXCR to the 5' RACE reads. The sample consists of about 650,000 distinct CDR3 sequences, around 32% of them appearing once. This clonotype was picked up a small number of times.

The genes are TRBV7-2 and TRBJ2-2, with D maybe TRBD2 (7 bases). The source of this sequence is a woman of 80 years or more in good health. The sample comprised blood. CDR3 DNA sequence: TGTGCCAGCAGCTTAAACAGGGCGCGGGGGTCTGGGGAGCTGTTTTTT. Encoded protein: CASSLNRARGSGELFF.